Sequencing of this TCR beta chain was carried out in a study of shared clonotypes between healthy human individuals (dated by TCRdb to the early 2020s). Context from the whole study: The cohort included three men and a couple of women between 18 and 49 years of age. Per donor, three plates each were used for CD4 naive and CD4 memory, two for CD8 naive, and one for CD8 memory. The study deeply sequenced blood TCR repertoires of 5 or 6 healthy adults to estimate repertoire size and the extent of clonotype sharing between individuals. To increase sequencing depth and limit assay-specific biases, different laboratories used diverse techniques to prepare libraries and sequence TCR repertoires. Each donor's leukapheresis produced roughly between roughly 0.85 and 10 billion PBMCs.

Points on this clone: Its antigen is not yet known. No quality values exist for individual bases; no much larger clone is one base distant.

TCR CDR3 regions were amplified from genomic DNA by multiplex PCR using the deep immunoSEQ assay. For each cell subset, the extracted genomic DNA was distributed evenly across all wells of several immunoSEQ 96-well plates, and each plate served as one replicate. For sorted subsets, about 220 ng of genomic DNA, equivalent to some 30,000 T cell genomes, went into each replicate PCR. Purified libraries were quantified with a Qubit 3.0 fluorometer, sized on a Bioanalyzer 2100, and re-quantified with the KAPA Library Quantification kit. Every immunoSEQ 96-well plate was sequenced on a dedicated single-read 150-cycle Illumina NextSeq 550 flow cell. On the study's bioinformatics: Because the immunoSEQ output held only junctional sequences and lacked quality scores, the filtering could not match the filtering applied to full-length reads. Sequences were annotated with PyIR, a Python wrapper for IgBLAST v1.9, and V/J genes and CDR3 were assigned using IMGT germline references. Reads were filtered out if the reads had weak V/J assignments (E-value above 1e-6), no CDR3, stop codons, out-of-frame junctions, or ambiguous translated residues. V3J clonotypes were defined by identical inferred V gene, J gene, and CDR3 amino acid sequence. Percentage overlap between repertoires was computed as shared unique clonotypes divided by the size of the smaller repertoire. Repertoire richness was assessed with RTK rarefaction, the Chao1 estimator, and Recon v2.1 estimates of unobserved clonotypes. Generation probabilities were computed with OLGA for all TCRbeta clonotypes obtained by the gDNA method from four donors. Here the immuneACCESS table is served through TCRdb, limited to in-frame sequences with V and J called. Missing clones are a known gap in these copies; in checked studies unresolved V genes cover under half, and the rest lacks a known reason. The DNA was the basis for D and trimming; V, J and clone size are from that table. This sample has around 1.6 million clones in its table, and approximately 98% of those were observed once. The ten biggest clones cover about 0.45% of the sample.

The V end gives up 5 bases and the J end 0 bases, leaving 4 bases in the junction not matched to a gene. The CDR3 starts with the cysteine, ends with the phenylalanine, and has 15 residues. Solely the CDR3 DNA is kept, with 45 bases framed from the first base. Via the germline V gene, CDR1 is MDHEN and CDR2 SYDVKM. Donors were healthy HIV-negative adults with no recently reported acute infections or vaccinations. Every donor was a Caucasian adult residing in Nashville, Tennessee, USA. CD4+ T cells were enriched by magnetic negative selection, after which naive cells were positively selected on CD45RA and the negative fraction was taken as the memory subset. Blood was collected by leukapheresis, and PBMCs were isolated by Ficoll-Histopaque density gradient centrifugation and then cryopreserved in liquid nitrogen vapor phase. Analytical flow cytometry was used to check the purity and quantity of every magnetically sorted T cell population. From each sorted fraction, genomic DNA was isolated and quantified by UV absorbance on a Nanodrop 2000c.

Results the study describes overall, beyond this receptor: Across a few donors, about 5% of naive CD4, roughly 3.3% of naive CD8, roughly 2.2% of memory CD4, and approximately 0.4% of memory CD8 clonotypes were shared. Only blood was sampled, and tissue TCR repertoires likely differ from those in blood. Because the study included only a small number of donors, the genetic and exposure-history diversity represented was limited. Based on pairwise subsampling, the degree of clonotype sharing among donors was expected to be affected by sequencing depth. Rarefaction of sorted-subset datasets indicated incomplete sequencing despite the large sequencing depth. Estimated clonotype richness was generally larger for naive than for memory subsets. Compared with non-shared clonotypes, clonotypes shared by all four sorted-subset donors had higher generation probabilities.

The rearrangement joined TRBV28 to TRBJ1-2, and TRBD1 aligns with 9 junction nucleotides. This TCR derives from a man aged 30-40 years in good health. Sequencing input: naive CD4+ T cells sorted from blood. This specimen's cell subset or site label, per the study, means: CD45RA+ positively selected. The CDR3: CASSPYRGPNYGYTF. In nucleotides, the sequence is TGTGCCAGCAGTCCCTACAGGGGGCCTAACTATGGCTACACCTTC.